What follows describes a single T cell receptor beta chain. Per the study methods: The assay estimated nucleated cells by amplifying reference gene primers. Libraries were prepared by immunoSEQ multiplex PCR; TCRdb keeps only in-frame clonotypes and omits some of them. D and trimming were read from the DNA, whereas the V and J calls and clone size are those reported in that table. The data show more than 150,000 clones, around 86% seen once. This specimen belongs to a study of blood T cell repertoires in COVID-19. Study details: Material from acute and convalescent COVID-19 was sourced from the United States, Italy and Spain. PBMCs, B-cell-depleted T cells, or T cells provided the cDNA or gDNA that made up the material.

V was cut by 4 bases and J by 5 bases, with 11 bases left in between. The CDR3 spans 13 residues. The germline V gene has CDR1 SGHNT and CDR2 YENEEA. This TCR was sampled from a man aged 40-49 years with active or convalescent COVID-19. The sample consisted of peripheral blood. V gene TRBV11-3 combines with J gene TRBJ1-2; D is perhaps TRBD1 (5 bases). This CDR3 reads CASSSVGGYGYTF. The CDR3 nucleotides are TGTGCCAGCAGCTCGGTGGGGGGATATGGCTACACCTTC.